A selection of T cell receptor beta chains follows, all from one sample in a study of blood T cell repertoires in COVID-19. The protocol was immunoSEQ multiplex PCR, while the TCRdb copy is restricted to in-frame clones and leaves out a portion. Of under 95,000 clones listed, just over 90% are singletons. Material for sequencing was peripheral blood. Receptor source: a man between 50 and 59 years old with COVID-19, enrolled during active disease. Both conserved end residues are part of each CDR3. D genes are given only for firm matches. The size field is filled for only some rows; it gives once, few, many or a size class.

clone_size j_call v_call d_call cdr3_nt cdr3_aa
- TRBJ2-2 TRBV3-1/TRBV3-2 TRBD2 TGTGCCAGCAGCCAAGAAATGGAGACTAGCGGAAACACCGGGGAGCTGTTTTTT CASSQEMETSGNTGELFF
- TRBJ2-2 TRBV9 TRBD2 TGTGCCAGCAGCGGAACCGGGACTAGCGGGAGAGCCGGGGAGCTGTTTTTT CASSGTGTSGRAGELFF
- TRBJ2-1 TRBV7-2 TRBD2 TGTGCCAGCAGCTCACTAGCGGGAGGGATCACCTACAATGAGCAGTTCTTC CASSSLAGGITYNEQFF
- TRBJ2-2 TRBV9 - TGTGCCAGCAGCTTTAGCAACCACGCGAACACCGGGGAGCTGTTTTTT CASSFSNHANTGELFF
few TRBJ1-6 TRBV7-9 - TGTGCCAGCAGCTTAGCCGGGTCACCCCTCCACTTT CASSLAGSPLHF
few TRBJ1-1 TRBV7-3 TRBD1 TGTGCCAGCAGCTTAAGCCAGGGGGCGAAAGCTTTCTTT CASSLSQGAKAFF
- TRBJ1-1 TRBV7-9 - TGTGCCAGCCAGGCCTACAGGAACACTGAAGCTTTCTTT CASQAYRNTEAFF
few TRBJ2-1 TRBV5-6 TRBD1 TGTGCCAGCAGCTTGGACGGACAGGTCTACAATGAGCAGTTCTTC CASSLDGQVYNEQFF
once TRBJ2-2 TRBV30 TRBD2 TGTGCCTGGAGTGTACGGGGGGTAAACACCGGGGAGCTGTTTTTT CAWSVRGVNTGELFF
- TRBJ2-7 TRBV21-1 - TGTGCCAGCAGCAAGCGCCCGACTAGCGGGGGCAGATTTCGGCTTAAAAAATCCTACGAGCAGTACTTC CASSKRPTSGGRFRLKKSYEQYF
- TRBJ1-5 TRBV28 - TGTGCCAGCAGTGCGGGAGTTAATCAGCCCCAGCATTTT CASSAGVNQPQHF
- TRBJ1-2 TRBV5-1 - TGCGCCAGCAGCTTCGCGGAAAGCTATGGCTACACCTTC CASSFAESYGYTF
- TRBJ2-7 TRBV13 - TGTGCCAGCAGCTCAGTGGGGCAGGGGATCCACGAGCAGTACTTC CASSSVGQGIHEQYF
- TRBJ1-1 TRBV27 TRBD1 TGTGCCAGCAGTATCATACAGGGGGGGACTGAAGCTTTCTTT CASSIIQGGTEAFF
- TRBJ1-1 TRBV5-1 TRBD1 TGCGCCAGCAGCGGGACAGGGGGCACTGAAGCTTTCTTT CASSGTGGTEAFF
- TRBJ2-1 TRBV29-1 - TGCAGCGTTGAAGGGGGAGGTCGTGGCAATGAGCAGTTCTTC CSVEGGGRGNEQFF
- TRBJ1-6 TRBV6-1 - TGTGCCAGCAGTGAAGGCAGGGGAGGGTCACCCCTCCACTTT CASSEGRGGSPLHF
- TRBJ2-4 TRBV6-1 - TGTGCCAGCAGTGAAGAGGGGTCGAGGAACATTCAGTACTTC CASSEEGSRNIQYF
- TRBJ2-1 TRBV2 - TGTGCCAGCAGTGTGTCCGCCTACAATGAGCAGTTCTTC CASSVSAYNEQFF
- TRBJ2-1 TRBV6-1 TRBD2 TGTGCCAGCAGTGAAGCCGGGACTAGTGGGTACAATGAGCAGTTCTTC CASSEAGTSGYNEQFF
- TRBJ1-1 TRBV18 - TGTGCCAGCTCACCTAAGAACACTGAAGCTTTCTTT CASSPKNTEAFF
- TRBJ2-1 TRBV11-2 TRBD2 TGTGCCAGCAGCTGGGTTAGCGGGAGAAACAATGAGCAGTTCTTC CASSWVSGRNNEQFF
- TRBJ2-3 TRBV5-1 - TGCGCCAGCAGACCGGGACTTAGCACAGATACGCAGTATTTT CASRPGLSTDTQYF
once TRBJ2-2 TRBV29-1 - TGCAGCGTAGGACTAGGGGGAGCCGGGGAGCTGTTTTTT CSVGLGGAGELFF
- TRBJ1-2 TRBV6-5 - TGTGCTAGCAGTTACGGGCCCGGGGGCTATGGCTACACCTTC CASSYGPGGYGYTF